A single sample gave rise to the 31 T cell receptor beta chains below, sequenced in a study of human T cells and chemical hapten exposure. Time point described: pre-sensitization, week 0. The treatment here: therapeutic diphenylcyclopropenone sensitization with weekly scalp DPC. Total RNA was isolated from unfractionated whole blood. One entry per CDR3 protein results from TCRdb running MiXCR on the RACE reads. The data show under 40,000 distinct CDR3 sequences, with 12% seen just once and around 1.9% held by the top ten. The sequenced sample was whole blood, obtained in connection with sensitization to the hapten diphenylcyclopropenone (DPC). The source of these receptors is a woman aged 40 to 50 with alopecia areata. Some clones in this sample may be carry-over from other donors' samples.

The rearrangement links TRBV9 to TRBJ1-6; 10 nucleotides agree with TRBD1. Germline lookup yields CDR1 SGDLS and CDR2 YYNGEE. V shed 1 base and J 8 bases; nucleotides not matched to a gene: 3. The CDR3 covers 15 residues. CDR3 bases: TGTGCCAGCAGCGTATATGGGACAGGGGATTCACCCCTCCACTTT. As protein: CASSVYGTGDSPLHF.

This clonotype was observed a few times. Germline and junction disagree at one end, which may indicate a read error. The DNA for the CDR3 is TGCAGTGCTGGAGAGGGGCTGGGGAAGCATTTT. Its translation is CSAGEGLGKHF. V usage is TRBV20-1 and J usage is TRBJ1-5, with a weak D call TRBD1 (5 bases). The germline V gene has CDR1 DFQATT and CDR2 SNEGSKA (reference sequence). The CDR3 has 11 residues.

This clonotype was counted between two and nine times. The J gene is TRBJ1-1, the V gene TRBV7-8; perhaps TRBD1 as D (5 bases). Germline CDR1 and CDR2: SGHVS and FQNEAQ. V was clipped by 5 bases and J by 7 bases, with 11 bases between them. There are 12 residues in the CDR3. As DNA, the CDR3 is TGTGCCAGCAGCACCGCAGGGATTGAAGCTTTCTTT. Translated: CASSTAGIEAFF. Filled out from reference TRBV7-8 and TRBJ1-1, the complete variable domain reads GAGVSQSPRYKVAKRGQDVALRCDPISGHVSLFWYQQALGQGPEFLTYFQNEAQLDKSGLPSDRFFAERPEGSVSTLKIQRTQQEDSAVYLCASSTAGIEAFFGQGTRLTVV.

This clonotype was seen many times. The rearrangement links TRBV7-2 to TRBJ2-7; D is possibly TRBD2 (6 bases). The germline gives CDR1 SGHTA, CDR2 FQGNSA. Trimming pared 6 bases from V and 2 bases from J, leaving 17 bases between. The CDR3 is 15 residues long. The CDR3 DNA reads TGTGCCAGCAGTATAACCGGGACTTCTCCCTACGAGCAGTACTTC. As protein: CASSITGTSPYEQYF.

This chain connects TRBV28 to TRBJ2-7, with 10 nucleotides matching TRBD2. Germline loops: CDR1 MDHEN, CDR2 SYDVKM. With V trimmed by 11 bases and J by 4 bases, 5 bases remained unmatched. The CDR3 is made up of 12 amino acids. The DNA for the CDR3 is TGTGCCTCCGGACTAGCGGATTACGAGCAGTACTTC. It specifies CASGLADYEQYF.

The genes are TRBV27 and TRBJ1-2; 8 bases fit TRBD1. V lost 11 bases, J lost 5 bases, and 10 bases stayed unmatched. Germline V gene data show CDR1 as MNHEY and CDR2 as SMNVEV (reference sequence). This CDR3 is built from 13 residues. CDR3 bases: TGTGCCTCCACAACACAGGGGGGATATGGCTACACCTTC. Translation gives CASTTQGGYGYTF.

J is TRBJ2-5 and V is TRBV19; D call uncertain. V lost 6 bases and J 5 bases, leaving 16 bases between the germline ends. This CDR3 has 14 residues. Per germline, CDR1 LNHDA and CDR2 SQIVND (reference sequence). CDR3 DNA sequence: TGTGCCAGTAGCCTGTGGACGGATTTTGAGACCCAGTACTTC. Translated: CASSLWTDFETQYF.

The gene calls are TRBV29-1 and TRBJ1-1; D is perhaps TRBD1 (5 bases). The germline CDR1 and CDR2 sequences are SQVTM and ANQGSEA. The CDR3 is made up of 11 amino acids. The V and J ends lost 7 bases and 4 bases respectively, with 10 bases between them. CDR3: CSDGGGTEAFF. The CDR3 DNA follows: TGCAGCGATGGGGGGGGCACTGAAGCTTTCTTT.

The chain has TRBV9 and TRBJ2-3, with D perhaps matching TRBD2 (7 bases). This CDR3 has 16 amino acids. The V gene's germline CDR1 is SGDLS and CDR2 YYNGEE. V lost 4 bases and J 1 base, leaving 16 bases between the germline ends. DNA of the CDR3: TGTGCCAGCAGCAGACCCACCGGGGGGCGCACAGATACGCAGTATTTT. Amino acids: CASSRPTGGRTDTQYF.

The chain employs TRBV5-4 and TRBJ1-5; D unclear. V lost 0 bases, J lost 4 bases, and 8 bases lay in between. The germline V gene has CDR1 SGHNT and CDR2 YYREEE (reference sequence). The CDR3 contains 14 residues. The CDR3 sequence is CASSLDGGNQPQHF. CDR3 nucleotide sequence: TGTGCCAGCAGCTTGGACGGTGGAAATCAGCCCCAGCATTTT.

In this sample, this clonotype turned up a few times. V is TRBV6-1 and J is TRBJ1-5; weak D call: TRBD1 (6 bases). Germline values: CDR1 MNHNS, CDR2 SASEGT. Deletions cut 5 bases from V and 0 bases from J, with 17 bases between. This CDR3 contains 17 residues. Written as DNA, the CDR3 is TGTGCCAGCAGTATACCAAACGGACAGCCTAGCAATCAGCCCCAGCATTTT. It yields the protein CASSIPNGQPSNQPQHF.

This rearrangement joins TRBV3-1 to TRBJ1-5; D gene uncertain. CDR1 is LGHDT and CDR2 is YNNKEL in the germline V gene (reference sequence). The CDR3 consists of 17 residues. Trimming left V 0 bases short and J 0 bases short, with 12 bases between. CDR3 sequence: CASSQEGGSPSNQPQHF. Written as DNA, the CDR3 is TGTGCCAGCAGCCAAGAAGGAGGGTCGCCTAGCAATCAGCCCCAGCATTTT.

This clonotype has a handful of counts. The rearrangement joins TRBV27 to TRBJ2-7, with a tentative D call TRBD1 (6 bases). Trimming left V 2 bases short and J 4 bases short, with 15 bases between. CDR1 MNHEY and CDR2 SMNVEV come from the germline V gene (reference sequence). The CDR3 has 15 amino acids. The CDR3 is CASSLTGQPGYEQYF. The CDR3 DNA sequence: TGTGCCAGCAGTTTAACAGGACAGCCGGGGTACGAGCAGTACTTC.

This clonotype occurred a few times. CDR3 sequence reads: CASSYSAMNTEAFF. CDR3 DNA: TGTGCCAGCAGTTACTCGGCCATGAACACTGAAGCTTTCTTT. V gene TRBV6-2 or TRBV6-3 combines with J gene TRBJ1-1; D not resolved. The V gene's germline CDR1 is MNHEY and CDR2 SVGEGT. This CDR3 comprises 14 residues. Trimming removed 0 bases at V and 0 bases at J, with 5 bases between.

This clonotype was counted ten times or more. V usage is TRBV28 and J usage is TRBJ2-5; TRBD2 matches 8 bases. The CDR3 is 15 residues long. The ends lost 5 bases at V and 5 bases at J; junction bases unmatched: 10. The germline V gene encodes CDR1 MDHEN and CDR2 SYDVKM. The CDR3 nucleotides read TGTGCCAGCAGTCCCGGGGGACTAGGAATGGAGACCCAGTACTTC. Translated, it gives CASSPGGLGMETQYF.

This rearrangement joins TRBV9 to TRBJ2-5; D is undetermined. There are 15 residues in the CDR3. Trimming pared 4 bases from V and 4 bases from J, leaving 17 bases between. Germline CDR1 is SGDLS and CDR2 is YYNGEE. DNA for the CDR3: TGTGCCAGCAGCAGCCAATTATGGGGTAGAGAGACCCAGTACTTC. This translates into CASSSQLWGRETQYF.

The chain's CDR3 is CASSQVTGGKETQYF. The DNA of the CDR3 is TGTGCCAGCAGCCAAGTGACAGGTGGGAAAGAGACCCAGTACTTC. J is TRBJ2-5 and V is TRBV3-1; weak D call: TRBD1 (6 bases). The CDR3 is 15 amino acids. The V gene's germline CDR1 is LGHDT and CDR2 YNNKEL (reference sequence). Trimming removed 1 base at V and 3 bases at J, with 12 bases between.

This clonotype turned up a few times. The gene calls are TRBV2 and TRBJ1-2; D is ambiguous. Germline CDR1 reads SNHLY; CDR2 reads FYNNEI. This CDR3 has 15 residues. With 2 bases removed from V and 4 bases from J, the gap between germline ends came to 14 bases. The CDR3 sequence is CASSESAEWGYGYTF. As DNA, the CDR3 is TGTGCCAGCAGTGAATCTGCAGAGTGGGGCTATGGCTACACCTTC.

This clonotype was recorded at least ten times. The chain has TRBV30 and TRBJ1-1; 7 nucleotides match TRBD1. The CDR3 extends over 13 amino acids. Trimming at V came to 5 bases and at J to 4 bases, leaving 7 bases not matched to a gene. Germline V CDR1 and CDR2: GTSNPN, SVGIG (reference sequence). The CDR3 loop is CAWEPRGGTEAFF. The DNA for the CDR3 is TGTGCCTGGGAGCCCAGGGGGGGCACTGAAGCTTTCTTT.

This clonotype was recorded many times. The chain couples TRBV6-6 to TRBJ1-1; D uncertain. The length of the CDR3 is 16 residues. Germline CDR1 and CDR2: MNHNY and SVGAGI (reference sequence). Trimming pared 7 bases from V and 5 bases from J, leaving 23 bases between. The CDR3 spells CASTRELTTTVTEAFF. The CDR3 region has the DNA TGTGCCAGCACACGGGAGCTGACCACAACGGTGACTGAAGCTTTCTTT.

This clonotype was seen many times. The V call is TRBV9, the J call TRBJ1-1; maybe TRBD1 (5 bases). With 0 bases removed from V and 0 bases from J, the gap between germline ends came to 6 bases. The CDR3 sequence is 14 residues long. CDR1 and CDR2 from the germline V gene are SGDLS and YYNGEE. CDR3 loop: CASSVGQLNTEAFF. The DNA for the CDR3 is TGTGCCAGCAGCGTAGGACAGTTGAACACTGAAGCTTTCTTT.

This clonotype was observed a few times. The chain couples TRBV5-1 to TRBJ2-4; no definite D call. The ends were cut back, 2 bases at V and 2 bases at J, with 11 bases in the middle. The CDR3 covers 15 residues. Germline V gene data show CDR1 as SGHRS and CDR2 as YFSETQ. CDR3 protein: CASSFTDQTKNIQYF. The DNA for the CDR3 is TGCGCCAGCAGCTTTACGGACCAAACCAAAAACATTCAGTACTTC.

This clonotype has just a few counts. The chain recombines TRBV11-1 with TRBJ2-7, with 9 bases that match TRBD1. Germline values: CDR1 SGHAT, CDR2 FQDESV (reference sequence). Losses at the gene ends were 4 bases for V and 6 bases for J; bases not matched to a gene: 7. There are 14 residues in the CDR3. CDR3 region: CASSSYGTGREQYF. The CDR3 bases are TGTGCCAGCAGCTCCTACGGGACAGGGCGCGAGCAGTACTTC.

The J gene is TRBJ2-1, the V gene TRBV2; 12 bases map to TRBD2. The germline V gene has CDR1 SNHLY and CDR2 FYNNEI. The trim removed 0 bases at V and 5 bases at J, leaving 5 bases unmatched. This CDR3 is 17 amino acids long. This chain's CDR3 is CASSEAASGRGNNEQFF. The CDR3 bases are TGTGCCAGCAGTGAAGCAGCTAGCGGGAGGGGCAACAATGAGCAGTTCTTC.

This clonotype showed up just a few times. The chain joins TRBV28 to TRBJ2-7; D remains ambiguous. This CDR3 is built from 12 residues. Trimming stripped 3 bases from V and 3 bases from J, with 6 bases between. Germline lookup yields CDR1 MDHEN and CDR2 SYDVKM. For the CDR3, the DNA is TGTGCCAGCAGTTTGTTATTCTACGAGCAGTACTTC. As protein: CASSLLFYEQYF. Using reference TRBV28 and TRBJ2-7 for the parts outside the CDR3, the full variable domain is DVKVTQSSRYLVKRTGEKVFLECVQDMDHENMFWYRQDPGLGLRLIYFSYDVKMKEKGDIPEGYSVSREKKERFSLILESASTNQTSMYLCASSLLFYEQYFGPGTRLTVT.

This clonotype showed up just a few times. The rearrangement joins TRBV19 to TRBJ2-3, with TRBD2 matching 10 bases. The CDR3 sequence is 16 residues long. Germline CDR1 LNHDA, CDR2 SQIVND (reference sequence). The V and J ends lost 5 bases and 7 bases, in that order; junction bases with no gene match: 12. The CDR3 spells CASSGRTSGNLNTQYF. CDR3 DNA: TGTGCCAGTAGTGGACGAACTAGCGGGAATCTTAATACGCAGTATTTT.

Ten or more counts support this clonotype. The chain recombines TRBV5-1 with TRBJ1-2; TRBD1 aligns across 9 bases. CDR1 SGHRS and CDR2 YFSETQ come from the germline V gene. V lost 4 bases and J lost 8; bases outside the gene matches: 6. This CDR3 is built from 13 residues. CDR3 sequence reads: CASSPGQGYGYTF. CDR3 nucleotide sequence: TGCGCCAGCAGCCCGGGACAGGGATACGGCTACACCTTC.

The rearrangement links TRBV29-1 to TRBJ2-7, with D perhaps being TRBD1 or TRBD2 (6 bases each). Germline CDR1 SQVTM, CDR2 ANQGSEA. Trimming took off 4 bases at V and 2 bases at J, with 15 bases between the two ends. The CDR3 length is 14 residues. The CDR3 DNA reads TGCAGCGTTGCTCGCGGGACAAGCCCCTACGAGCAGTACTTC. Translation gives CSVARGTSPYEQYF.

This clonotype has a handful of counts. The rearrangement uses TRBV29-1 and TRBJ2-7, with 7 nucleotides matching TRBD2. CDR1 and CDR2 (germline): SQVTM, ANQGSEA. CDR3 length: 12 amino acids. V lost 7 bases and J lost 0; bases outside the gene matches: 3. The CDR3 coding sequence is TGCAGCGGGCTAGCGGACTCCTACGAGCAGTACTTC. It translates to CSGLADSYEQYF.

The CDR3 protein is CASRPDTNGYTF. CDR3 sequence (DNA): TGTGCCAGCAGACCAGACACGAATGGCTACACCTTC. The gene calls are TRBV28 and TRBJ1-2, with no clear D. V was clipped by 6 bases and J by 6 bases, with 11 bases between them. This CDR3 has 12 amino acids. The germline CDR1 and CDR2 sequences are MDHEN and SYDVKM.

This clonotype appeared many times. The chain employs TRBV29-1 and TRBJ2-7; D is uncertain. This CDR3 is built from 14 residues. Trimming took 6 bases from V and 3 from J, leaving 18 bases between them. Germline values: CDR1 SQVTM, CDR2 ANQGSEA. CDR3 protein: CSVAVRQNSYEQYF. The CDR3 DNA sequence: TGCAGCGTCGCTGTGAGACAAAACAGCTACGAGCAGTACTTC.